Below, 10 T cell receptor beta chains from the same sample are listed, as sequenced in a study of cytomegalovirus exposure and HLA in healthy donors (TCRdb year 2017). Libraries were built with the immunoSEQ multiplex PCR assay. A mixture of 60 forward primers for TCR Vbeta segments and 13 reverse primers for TCR Jbeta segments was used in the multiplex PCR. Not all clones reach the TCRdb copy of this immuneACCESS table, which keeps in-frame sequences only. Checked studies attribute under half of the gap to unresolved V genes and leave the rest unexplained. In this sample the table shows under 150,000 clones, around 77% of which occur a single time. The top ten clones comprise around 2% of the sample. Sequencing was performed on PBMCs. The receptors stem from a woman in her forties or fifties in good health and CMV-seronegative.

The chain joins TRBV7-3 to TRBJ1-1, with TRBD1 matching 8 bases. CDR1 is SGHTA, CDR2 FQGTGA, per germline. The length of the CDR3 is 13 residues. V shed 6 bases and J 6 bases; nucleotides not matched to a gene: 6. The CDR3 bases are TGTGCCAGCAGTCTGGACAGGGCGGCTGAAGCTTTCTTT. Amino acids: CASSLDRAAEAFF.

The chain employs TRBV6-1 and TRBJ1-1; D remains unclear. Trimming cost V 7 bases and J 3 bases, with 12 bases left between them. The CDR3 is 13 amino acids. From germline, CDR1 is MNHNS and CDR2 SASEGT. The CDR3 bases are TGTGCCAGCAACCGGGTACCCGACACTGAAGCTTTCTTT. This sequence encodes CASNRVPDTEAFF.

This clone occurred a few times. V is TRBV6-5 and J is TRBJ2-7; possible D gene TRBD2, 5 bases. In germline, CDR1 is MNHEY, CDR2 SVGAGI. With 6 bases removed from V and 0 bases from J, the gap between germline ends came to 9 bases. This CDR3 spans 13 amino acids. The CDR3 nucleotides read TGTGCCAGCAGCCCCGGGGTCTCCTACGAGCAGTACTTC. It specifies CASSPGVSYEQYF.

This rearrangement joins TRBV7-8 to TRBJ1-1, with unresolved D. V lost 4 bases and J lost 0, with 9 bases in between. Per the germline V gene, CDR1 is SGHVS and CDR2 is FQNEAQ. There are 14 residues in the CDR3. The CDR3 DNA is TGTGCCAGCAGCTCATCTACAGTGAACACTGAAGCTTTCTTT. Translating it yields CASSSSTVNTEAFF.

The V gene is TRBV28, the J gene TRBJ2-7, with TRBD2 identical over 9 bases. Germline trimming cut 8 bases from V and 3 bases from J; bases unmatched to any gene: 14. Per germline, CDR1 MDHEN and CDR2 SYDVKM. This CDR3 is 16 amino acids long. CDR3 amino acids: CASHPSSAGGIYEQYF. The CDR3 nucleotides are TGTGCCAGCCACCCCTCGTCAGCGGGAGGCATCTACGAGCAGTACTTC.

The genes are TRBV6-1 and TRBJ2-7, with TRBD2 identical over 7 bases. Per the germline V gene, CDR1 is MNHNS and CDR2 is SASEGT. The junction had 16 bases not matched to a gene; V was cut back by 3 bases and J by 5 bases. This CDR3 spans 17 amino acids. CDR3 amino acids: CASSDTPPMRESHEQYF. Written as DNA, the CDR3 is TGTGCCAGCAGTGACACCCCTCCGATGCGGGAGTCCCACGAGCAGTACTTC.

This chain uses TRBV10-3 with TRBJ2-1, with 9 bases matching TRBD2. The CDR3 contains 12 residues. Trimming removed 6 bases from V and 8 bases from J; junction bases left unmatched: 2. Germline V CDR1 and CDR2: ENHRY, SYGVKD. The CDR3 sequence is CAISVAGDEQFF. CDR3 nucleotides: TGTGCCATCAGCGTAGCGGGAGATGAGCAGTTCTTC.

A remark on this clone: The sample contains more than one DNA sequence encoding this CDR3. CDR3 DNA sequence: TGTGCCAGCAGCTTGGCGGGGAACACTGAAGCTTTCTTT. Its protein product is CASSLAGNTEAFF. The V call is TRBV5-4, the J call TRBJ1-1; no definite D call. The germline V and J ends were trimmed by 0 bases and 1 base, with 4 bases remaining between them. This CDR3 has 13 amino acids. Germline values: CDR1 SGHNT, CDR2 YYREEE (reference sequence).

The CDR3 here is CAIRAGSTYEQYV. CDR3 DNA sequence: TGTGCCATCAGGGCGGGCAGCACCTACGAGCAGTACGTC. The V call is TRBV10-3, the J call TRBJ2-7; D is perhaps TRBD2 (5 bases). The germline gives CDR1 ENHRY, CDR2 SYGVKD. The length of the CDR3 is 13 residues. V lost 6 bases to trimming and J lost 2 bases, with 11 bases between them.

This clone has a handful of counts. CDR3 sequence: CASSSNRGYGNTIYF. As DNA, the CDR3 is TGTGCCAGCAGCTCTAACAGGGGGTATGGAAACACCATATATTTT. J is TRBJ1-3 and V is TRBV7-8; TRBD1 matches at 8 bases. This CDR3 contains 15 residues. CDR1 and CDR2 from the germline V gene are SGHVS and FQNEAQ. V was clipped by 4 bases and J by 3 bases; unmatched bases: 5.